The following is a T cell receptor beta chain sequence with its context. Its target is unknown. This record comes from a study of shared clonotypes between healthy human individuals. Study conclusions and caveats: It was the non-shared clonotypes that had lower generation probabilities than clonotypes shared by all four donors. Naive subsets generally exceeded memory subsets in estimated richness.

CD8 cells regarded as naive lacked CD45RO, were positively chosen for CCR7, and omitted terminally differentiated effector memory CD45RA+ cells. V gave up 4 bases and J gave up 5 bases, with 4 bases separating them. Per germline, CDR1 SGHRS and CDR2 YFSETQ. The CDR3 totals 11 residues. Deep-level running was used for the assay. TCRdb keeps only in-frame clones here, not all; method: immunoSEQ multiplex PCR. The data hold more than 2 million clones, with about 94% observed a single time. The receptor's source is a man in his late teens or twenties in good health. The chain links TRBV5-1 to TRBJ2-4; D is unclear. The specimen was naive CD8+ T cells sorted from blood. In DNA form, the CDR3 reads TGCGCCAGCAGCCTTCAAAACATTCAGTACTTC. It codes for CASSLQNIQYF.